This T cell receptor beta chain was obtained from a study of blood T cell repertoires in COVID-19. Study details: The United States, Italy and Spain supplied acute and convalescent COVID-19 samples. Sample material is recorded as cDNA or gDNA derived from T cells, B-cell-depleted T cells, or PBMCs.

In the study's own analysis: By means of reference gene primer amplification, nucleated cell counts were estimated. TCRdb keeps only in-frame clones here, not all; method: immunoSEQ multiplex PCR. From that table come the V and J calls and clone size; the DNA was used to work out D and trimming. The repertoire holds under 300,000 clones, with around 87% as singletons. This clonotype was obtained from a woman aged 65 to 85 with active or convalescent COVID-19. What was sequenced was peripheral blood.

The CDR3 DNA is TGTGCCAGCACCGACAGGGGTATCGGCTACACCTTC. This encodes CASTDRGIGYTF. V gene TRBV11-2 combines with J gene TRBJ1-2; 8 bases line up with TRBD1. After removal of 7 bases from V and 8 bases from J, the junction contained 6 bases not matched to a gene. This CDR3 contains 12 residues. Per the germline V gene, CDR1 is SGHAT and CDR2 is FQNNGV.